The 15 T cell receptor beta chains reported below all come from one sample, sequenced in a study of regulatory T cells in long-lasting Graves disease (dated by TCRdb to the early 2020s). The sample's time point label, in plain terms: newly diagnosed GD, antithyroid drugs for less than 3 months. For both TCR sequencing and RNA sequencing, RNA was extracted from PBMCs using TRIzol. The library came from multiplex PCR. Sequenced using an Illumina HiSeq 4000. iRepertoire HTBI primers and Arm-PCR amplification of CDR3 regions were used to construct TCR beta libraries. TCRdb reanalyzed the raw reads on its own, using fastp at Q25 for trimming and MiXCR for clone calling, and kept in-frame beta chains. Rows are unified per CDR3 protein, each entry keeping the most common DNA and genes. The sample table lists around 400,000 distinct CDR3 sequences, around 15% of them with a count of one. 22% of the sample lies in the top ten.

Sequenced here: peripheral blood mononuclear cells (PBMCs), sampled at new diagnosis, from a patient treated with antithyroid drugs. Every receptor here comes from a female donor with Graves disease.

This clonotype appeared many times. CDR3 sequence reads: CASSPPAGLTYEQYF. The CDR3, as DNA: TGTGCCAGCAGCCCCCCAGCGGGGCTAACCTACGAGCAGTACTTC. This chain links TRBV28 with TRBJ2-7, with 7 bases identical to TRBD2. The junction had 10 bases not matched to a gene; V was cut back by 6 bases and J by 2 bases. CDR3 length equals 15 residues. Germline V gives CDR1 MDHEN, CDR2 SYDVKM.

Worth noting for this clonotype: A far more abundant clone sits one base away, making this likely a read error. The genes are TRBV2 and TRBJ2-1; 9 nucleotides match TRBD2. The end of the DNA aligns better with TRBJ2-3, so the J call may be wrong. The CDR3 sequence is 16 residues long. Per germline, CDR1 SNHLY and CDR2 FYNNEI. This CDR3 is CASSGTSASLGDKQYF. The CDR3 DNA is TGTGCCAGCAGTGGGACTAGCGCGAGCCTTGGAGATAAGCAGTATTTT.

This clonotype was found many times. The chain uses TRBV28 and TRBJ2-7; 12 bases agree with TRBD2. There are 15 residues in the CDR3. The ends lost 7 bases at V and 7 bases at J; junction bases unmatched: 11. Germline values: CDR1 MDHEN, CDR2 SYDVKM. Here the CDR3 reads CASNNYGLAGREQYF. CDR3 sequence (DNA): TGTGCCAGCAATAATTATGGACTAGCGGGAAGGGAGCAGTACTTC.

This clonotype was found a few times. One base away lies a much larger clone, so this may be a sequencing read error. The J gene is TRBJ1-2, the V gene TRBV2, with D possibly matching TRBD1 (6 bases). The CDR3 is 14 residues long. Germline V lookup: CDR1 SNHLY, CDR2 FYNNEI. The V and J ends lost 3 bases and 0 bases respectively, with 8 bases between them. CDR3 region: CASSEGATNYGYTF. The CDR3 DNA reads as TGTGCCAGCAGTGAGGGGGCGACTAACTATGGCTACACCTTC.

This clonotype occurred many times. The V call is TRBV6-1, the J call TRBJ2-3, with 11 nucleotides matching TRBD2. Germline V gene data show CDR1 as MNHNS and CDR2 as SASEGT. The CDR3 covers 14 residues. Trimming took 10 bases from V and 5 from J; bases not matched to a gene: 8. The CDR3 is CAIVAGGPGDTQYF. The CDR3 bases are TGTGCCATCGTAGCGGGAGGGCCGGGAGATACGCAGTATTTT.

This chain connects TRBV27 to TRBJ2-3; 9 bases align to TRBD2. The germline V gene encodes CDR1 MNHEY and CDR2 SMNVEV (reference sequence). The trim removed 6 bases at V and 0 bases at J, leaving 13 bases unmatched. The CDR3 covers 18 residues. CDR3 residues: CASRGLAGPSPSTDTQYF. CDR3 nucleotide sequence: TGTGCCAGCAGGGGGCTAGCGGGGCCCTCACCTAGCACAGATACGCAGTATTTT.

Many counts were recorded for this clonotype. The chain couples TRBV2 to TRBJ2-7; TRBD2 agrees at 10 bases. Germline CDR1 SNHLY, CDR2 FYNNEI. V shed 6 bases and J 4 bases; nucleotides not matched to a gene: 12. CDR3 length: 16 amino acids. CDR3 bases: TGTGCCAGCAGCGCTGCCAGGACTAGCGGAGATTACGAGCAGTACTTC. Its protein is CASSAARTSGDYEQYF.

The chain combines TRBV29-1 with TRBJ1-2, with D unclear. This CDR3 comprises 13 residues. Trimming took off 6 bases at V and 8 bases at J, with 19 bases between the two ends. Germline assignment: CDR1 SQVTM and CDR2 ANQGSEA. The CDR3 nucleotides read TGCAGCGTAAGTCGGACTGACTGGAGGGGCTACACCTTC. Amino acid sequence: CSVSRTDWRGYTF.

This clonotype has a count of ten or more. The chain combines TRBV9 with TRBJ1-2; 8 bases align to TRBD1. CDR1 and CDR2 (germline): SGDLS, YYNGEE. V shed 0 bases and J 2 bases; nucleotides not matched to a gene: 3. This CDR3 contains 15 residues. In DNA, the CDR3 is TGTGCCAGCAGCGTAGGACACAGGGGGAACTATGGCTACACCTTC. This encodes CASSVGHRGNYGYTF.

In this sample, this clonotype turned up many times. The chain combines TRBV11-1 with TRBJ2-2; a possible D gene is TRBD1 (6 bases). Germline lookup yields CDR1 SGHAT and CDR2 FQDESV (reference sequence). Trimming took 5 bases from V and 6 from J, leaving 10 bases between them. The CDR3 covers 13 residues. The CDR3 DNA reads TGTGCCAGCAGCCCCGACAGGTCCGGGGAGCTGTTTTTT. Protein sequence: CASSPDRSGELFF.

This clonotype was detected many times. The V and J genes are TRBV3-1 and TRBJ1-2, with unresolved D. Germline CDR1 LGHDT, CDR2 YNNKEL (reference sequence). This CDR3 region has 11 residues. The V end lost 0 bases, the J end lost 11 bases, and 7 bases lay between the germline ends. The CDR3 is CASSQERVYTF. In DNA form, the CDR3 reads TGTGCCAGCAGCCAAGAGCGAGTTTACACCTTC.

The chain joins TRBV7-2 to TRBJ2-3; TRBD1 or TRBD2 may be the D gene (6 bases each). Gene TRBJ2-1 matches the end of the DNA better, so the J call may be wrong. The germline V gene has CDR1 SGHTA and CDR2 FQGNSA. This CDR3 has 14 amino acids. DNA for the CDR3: TGTGCCAGCAGCTTCGACCGGGGGCGCGATGAGCAGTTCTTC. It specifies CASSFDRGRDEQFF.

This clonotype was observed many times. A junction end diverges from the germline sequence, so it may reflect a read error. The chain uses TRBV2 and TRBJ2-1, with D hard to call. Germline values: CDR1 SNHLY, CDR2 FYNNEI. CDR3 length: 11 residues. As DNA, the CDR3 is TGTGCCAGCTCCCCGTACAATGAGCAGCTCTTC. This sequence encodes CASSPYNEQLF.

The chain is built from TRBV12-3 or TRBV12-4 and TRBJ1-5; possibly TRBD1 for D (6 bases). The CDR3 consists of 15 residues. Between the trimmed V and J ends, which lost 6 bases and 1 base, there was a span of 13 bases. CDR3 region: CASSGTGTSNQPQHF. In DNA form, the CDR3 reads TGTGCCAGCAGCGGTACCGGGACAAGCAATCAGCCCCAGCATTTT.

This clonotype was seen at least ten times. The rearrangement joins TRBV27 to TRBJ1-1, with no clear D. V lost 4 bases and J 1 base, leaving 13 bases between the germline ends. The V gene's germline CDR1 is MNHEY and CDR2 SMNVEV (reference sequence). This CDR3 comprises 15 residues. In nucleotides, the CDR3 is TGTGCCAGCAGTTACAGAGGGAGGCAGAACACTGAAGCTTTCTTT. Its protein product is CASSYRGRQNTEAFF.